This TCR beta chain originates from a study of blood T cells in healthy people across ages. CDR3 length: 10 amino acids. Trimming left V 2 bases short and J 7 bases short, with 2 bases between. Germline values: CDR1 LGHDT, CDR2 YNNKEL (reference sequence). The second PCR ran roughly 6 to 11 cycles with a sample-barcoded 5' primer and J-beta primers. TCRdb reprocessed the 5' RACE reads with MiXCR, giving one entry per CDR3 protein. Among almost 550,000 distinct CDR3 sequences, less than 25% were seen once, and the ten largest hold approximately 8.7%. The same data also went into a second study, on T cells of mothers and their children.

The specimen was blood. The chain uses TRBV3-1 and TRBJ1-1, with unresolved D. The sequence was collected from a boy aged 5-17 years in good health. The CDR3 nucleotides are TGTGCCAGCAGCCAACGTGAAGCTTTCTTT. Its translation is CASSQREAFF.